By share of the sample, the clone carrying this T cell receptor beta chain is large. The antigen is not known. Each library started from about 14 ng of total RNA using the QIAseq Immune Repertoire TCR panel. TCRdb processed the reads anew with MiXCR; each CDR3 protein has one entry. Here the sample spans 1,200 or so distinct CDR3 sequences, 6.3% being singletons. This entry comes from a study of circulating CD8 cells and anti-PD-1 response in melanoma. Broader study findings: Under 8% of TRB clonotypes were shared between subsets at M1. Expanded sorted subsets were checked for tumor reactivity using peptides.

The CDR3 consists of 15 residues. Between the trimmed V and J ends, which lost 4 bases and 0 bases, there was a span of 13 bases. The germline CDR1 and CDR2 sequences are SQVTM and ANQGSEA. Four subsets defined by PD-1 and/or TIGIT were sorted from live CD3+CD8+TCRalphabeta+ cells. The source is a human donor with melanoma. V is TRBV29-1 and J is TRBJ2-1; D may correspond to TRBD1 or TRBD2 (5 bases each). Sequencing used CD8+ T cells from PBMCs, obtained at baseline or after one month of anti-PD-1 therapy (not recorded which). CDR3 sequence: CSVAGAGPSYNEQFF. CDR3 nucleotides: TGCAGCGTTGCTGGGGCGGGTCCCTCCTACAATGAGCAGTTCTTC.